This T cell receptor (beta chain) was found in a study of T cells in Graves' hyperthyroidism and ophthalmopathy. The study's findings and limits: Ophthalmopathy got predicted by the model a median about 6.5 months before its onset. Blood samples included most of the expanded thyroid clonotypes exceeding 0.001.

The V gene end was trimmed by 4 bases and the J gene end by 0 bases; junction bases not matched to a gene: 3. This CDR3 has 16 residues. The germline V gene has CDR1 SEHNR and CDR2 FQNEAQ (reference sequence). This clonotype was detected many times. No antigen is known for it. Amplification of TCR beta CDR3 regions was performed using RNA transcripts as template. Carried out on the TCR CDR3, a first-round RT-PCR used the HTBI primer set. TCRdb re-analysed the multiplex PCR reads in MiXCR, keeping a single row per CDR3 protein. The profile covers hundreds of thousands of distinct CDR3 sequences, with roughly 20% appearing a single time and around 65% taken by the ten largest.

The rearrangement links TRBV7-9 to TRBJ2-1, with 10 bases fitting TRBD2. The sequencing input was blood. The source is a man aged 25 to 45 with Graves' ophthalmopathy. The CDR3 loop reads CASSSLAGGSYNEQFF. CDR3 DNA: TGTGCCAGCAGCTCATTAGCGGGAGGCTCCTACAATGAGCAGTTCTTC.